Described below is a single T cell receptor (beta chain) sequence and its context. Its antigen remains unidentified. The data stem from a study of OX40 agonist ivuxolimab in advanced cancers. For the study at large: Three patients showed partial responses: one hepatocellular carcinoma and two cutaneous melanoma cases. Study-wide results and limits: Clonal expansion by week 6 occurred in CD4+ and CD8+ blood T cells (at 0.1 to 3.0 mg/kg). In CD8+ T cells, expanded clones were on average more numerous than in CD4+.

Generated by immunoSEQ multiplex PCR, the TCRdb table keeps only in-frame clones and is missing some. The sample includes roughly 77,000 clones, about 80% of them seen just once. Germline V gene sequence: CDR1 SGHAT, CDR2 FQNNGV. Trimming took 0 bases from V and 0 from J; bases not matched to a gene: 4. The CDR3 has 17 amino acids. The sequencing used CD4+ or CD8+ T cells sorted from blood, collected in a trial of the OX40 agonist ivuxolimab. V is TRBV11-2 and J is TRBJ2-1; TRBD2 aligns across 8 bases. The receptor comes from an adult with an advanced solid tumor such as melanoma, head and neck, liver or kidney cancer. DNA for the CDR3: TGTGCCAGCAGCTTAGAGGTCAGCGGGAGCTCCTACAATGAGCAGTTCTTC. Translation gives CASSLEVSGSSYNEQFF.